These 10 T cell receptor beta chains came from one sample sequenced in a study of blood T cell repertoires in COVID-19 (TCRdb year 2020). Library prep was done by the immunoSEQ multiplex PCR assay. Sourced from immuneACCESS, this table was stored by TCRdb with only in-frame sequences that have V and J called. A share of the clones is absent; for the studies checked, an unresolved V gene accounts for under half, and the remainder has no known explanation. This sample gives 30,000 to 45,000 clones in total; about nine tenths of them show up just once. The ten biggest clones cover around 7% of the sample. Sequenced: peripheral blood. The receptors come from a human donor in a cohort sampled during active COVID-19.

The V and J genes are TRBV2 and TRBJ1-6, with D possibly being TRBD1 (6 bases). The germline V gene has CDR1 SNHLY and CDR2 FYNNEI. The ends were cut back, 10 bases at V and 7 bases at J, with 11 bases in the middle. The CDR3 spans 12 residues. The CDR3 loop reads CATRTDNSPLHF. Written as DNA, the CDR3 is TGTGCCACCCGGACAGACAATTCACCCCTCCACTTT.

CDR3 protein: CASSRGQGARGYTF. DNA of the CDR3: TGTGCCAGCAGTCGCGGACAGGGGGCGCGTGGCTACACCTTC. This chain joins TRBV6-2 or TRBV6-3 and TRBJ1-2, with 11 positions matching TRBD1. In germline, CDR1 is MNHEY, CDR2 SVGEGT. The J segment lost 7 bases and the V segment lost 5 bases, leaving 6 bases of the junction unmatched. The CDR3 loop spans 14 amino acids.

This rearrangement joins TRBV7-9 to TRBJ1-1, with TRBD1 as a possible D gene (5 bases). The CDR3 is 16 residues long. V was cut by 2 bases and J by 0 bases, with 13 bases left in between. CDR1 and CDR2 (germline): SEHNR, FQNEAQ (reference sequence). CDR3: CASSLRIGAMNTEAFF. As DNA, the CDR3 is TGTGCCAGCAGCTTAAGGATTGGGGCCATGAACACTGAAGCTTTCTTT.

The J gene is TRBJ1-1, the V gene TRBV9, with TRBD1 identical over 9 bases. CDR1 is SGDLS and CDR2 is YYNGEE in the germline V gene. V lost 4 bases, J lost 4 bases, and 5 bases stayed unmatched. CDR3 size: 14 residues. The CDR3 spells CASSPGTGSTEAFF. In DNA form, the CDR3 reads TGTGCCAGCAGCCCGGGGACAGGGAGCACTGAAGCTTTCTTT.

The chain joins TRBV4-1 to TRBJ1-3, with 7 nucleotides matching TRBD1. CDR1 MGHRA and CDR2 YSYEKL come from the germline V gene. The J segment lost 4 bases and the V segment lost 1 base, leaving 7 bases of the junction unmatched. The CDR3 length is 16 residues. The CDR3 DNA follows: TGCGCCAGCAGCCAAGCAATGGTCAGGGGGGGAAACACCATATATTTT. Protein sequence: CASSQAMVRGGNTIYF.

The CDR3 coding sequence is TGTGCCAGCAGTGACAGGGGGTATGTCAAAAACATTCAGTACTTC. Protein product: CASSDRGYVKNIQYF. The rearrangement links TRBV2 to TRBJ2-4; 7 nucleotides line up with TRBD1. V was pared by 3 bases and J by 3 bases, with 5 bases of the junction left unmatched. The germline CDR1 and CDR2 sequences are SNHLY and FYNNEI. The CDR3 spans 15 residues.

The CDR3 sequence: CASSLRRRGNRDTIYF. The CDR3 DNA sequence: TGCGCCAGCAGCTTGAGGCGTCGTGGCAACAGGGACACCATATATTTT. This chain uses TRBV5-1 with TRBJ1-3; D might be TRBD1 (6 bases). V lost 1 base and J lost 8, with 19 bases in between. Germline CDR1 is SGHRS and CDR2 is YFSETQ. The CDR3 sequence is 16 residues long.

J is TRBJ2-1 and V is TRBV5-1; D is unresolved. The germline gives CDR1 SGHRS, CDR2 YFSETQ. CDR3 length equals 15 residues. V shed 0 bases and J shed 0 bases, with 7 bases lying between them. CDR3 in amino acids: CASSLGSSSYNEQFF. The CDR3 nucleotides are TGCGCCAGCAGCTTGGGGTCGAGCTCCTACAATGAGCAGTTCTTC.

This chain uses TRBV18 with TRBJ2-5, with D tentatively TRBD2 (6 bases). In germline, CDR1 is KGHSH, CDR2 LQKENI. The length of the CDR3 is 14 residues. V gave up 6 bases and J gave up 2 bases, with 13 bases separating them. CDR3 sequence (DNA): TGTGCCAGCTCCCTCGGGGGTGGACAAGAGACCCAGTACTTC. This sequence encodes CASSLGGGQETQYF.

The chain uses TRBV15 and TRBJ1-2; 9 bases line up with TRBD1. After removal of 0 bases from V and 8 bases from J, the junction contained 10 bases not matched to a gene. The CDR3 is 16 amino acids. Germline V gene sequence: CDR1 LNHNV, CDR2 YYDKDF (reference sequence). The CDR3 DNA reads TGTGCCACCAGCAGAGATCATACAGGGGGCGCCGACGGCTACACCTTC. The encoded protein is CATSRDHTGGADGYTF. The whole variable domain, filled in from reference TRBV15 and TRBJ1-2, reads DAMVIQNPRYQVTQFGKPVTLSCSQTLNHNVMYWYQQKSSQAPKLLFHYYDKDFNNEADTPDNFQSRRPNTSFCFLDIRSPGLGDTAMYLCATSRDHTGGADGYTFGSGTRLTVV.